Below, 25 T cell receptor beta chains from the same sample are listed, as sequenced in a study of blood T cell repertoires in COVID-19. Generated by immunoSEQ multiplex PCR, the TCRdb table keeps only in-frame clones and is missing some. The sample contains around 58,000 clones, less than 85% of which appear only once. Specimen: peripheral blood. The origin of the receptors is a human donor in a cohort sampled during active COVID-19.

This clone is termed medium-sized. This chain uses TRBV18 with TRBJ1-4, with D possibly being TRBD1 (6 bases). Trimming pared 2 bases from V and 6 bases from J, leaving 13 bases between. CDR3 length: 15 residues. Germline V gene data show CDR1 as KGHSH and CDR2 as LQKENI. The CDR3 DNA reads TGTGCCAGCTCACCAGGCCAGGGGATGTATGAAAAACTGTTTTTT. Its protein product is CASSPGQGMYEKLFF.

V and J are TRBV7-9 and TRBJ2-4, with 7 bases fitting TRBD1. V shed 5 bases and J 0 bases; nucleotides not matched to a gene: 10. The germline gives CDR1 SEHNR, CDR2 FQNEAQ (reference sequence). CDR3 length: 17 residues. CDR3 amino acids: CASSLWDSFVAKNIQYF. The CDR3 DNA sequence: TGTGCCAGCAGCCTTTGGGACAGCTTCGTAGCCAAAAACATTCAGTACTTC.

The chain has TRBV18 and TRBJ1-1; D call uncertain. The V end was cut by 3 bases, the J end by 5 bases, with 13 bases between. The CDR3 runs to 14 residues. Germline CDR1 and CDR2: KGHSH and LQKENI. The CDR3: CASSPHEGSTEAFF. The CDR3 nucleotides read TGTGCCAGCTCACCCCACGAGGGTAGTACTGAAGCTTTCTTT. The full variable domain, with the rest looked up from reference TRBV18 and TRBJ1-1, is NAGVMQNPRHLVRRRGQEARLRCSPMKGHSHVYWYRQLPEEGLKFMVYLQKENIIDESGMPKERFSAEFPKEGPSILRIQQVVRGDSAAYFCASSPHEGSTEAFFGQGTRLTVV.

Of note for this clone: One end of the junction varies from germline; a read error may be responsible. This same CDR3 is encoded by further DNA sequences in the sample. The rearrangement uses TRBV30 and TRBJ2-3, with TRBD2 matching 10 bases. The CDR3 consists of 16 residues. In germline, CDR1 is GTSNPN, CDR2 SVGIG (reference sequence). CDR3 coding DNA: TGTGCCTGGACTTTCCCGGGACTAGCGAGCACAGATACGCAATATTTT. Protein product: CAWTFPGLASTDTQYF.

The chain is built from TRBV24-1 and TRBJ2-1; perhaps TRBD1 as D (6 bases). Germline CDR1 and CDR2: KGHDR and SFDVKD. V gave up 6 bases and J gave up 5 bases, with 16 bases separating them. This CDR3 is 15 amino acids long. The CDR3 sequence: CATSSGQTGDNEQFF. The CDR3 region has the DNA TGTGCCACCAGTTCCGGACAGACAGGAGACAATGAGCAGTTCTTC.

The genes are TRBV5-5 and TRBJ1-2, with D perhaps matching TRBD1 (6 bases). Germline CDR1 is SGHKS and CDR2 is YYEKEE (reference sequence). The CDR3 is 11 residues long. Trimming removed 3 bases from V and 7 bases from J, with 7 bases in between. CDR3 loop: CASSYRVGYTF. CDR3 nucleotides: TGTGCCAGCAGCTACAGGGTTGGCTACACCTTC.

This clone was seen more than once but under ten times. The V and J genes are TRBV27 and TRBJ2-2; D might be TRBD1 (6 bases). Trimming stripped 6 bases from V and 5 bases from J, with 10 bases between. The CDR3 is 13 residues long. Germline V gene lookup returns CDR1 MNHEY and CDR2 SMNVEV (reference sequence). In nucleotides, the CDR3 is TGTGCCAGCAGACGAAGGGGGACCGGGGAGCTGTTTTTT. It translates to CASRRRGTGELFF.

This clone was counted once. The chain uses TRBV5-1 and TRBJ2-2; 9 nucleotides match TRBD1. The CDR3 totals 16 residues. Germline CDR1 reads SGHRS; CDR2 reads YFSETQ. V gave up 0 bases and J gave up 5 bases; unmatched junction bases: 5. This CDR3 reads CASSLEGQGSTGELFF. CDR3 sequence (DNA): TGCGCCAGCAGCTTGGAGGGACAGGGTTCTACCGGGGAGCTGTTTTTT.

CDR3 residues: CASSPPYGPETQYF. The DNA of the CDR3 is TGTGCCAGCAGCCCACCTTATGGGCCCGAGACCCAGTACTTC. V usage is TRBV7-2 and J usage is TRBJ2-5; D is uncertain. The CDR3 totals 14 residues. Germline V lookup: CDR1 SGHTA, CDR2 FQGNSA. V was shortened by 5 bases and J by 5 bases, with 15 bases between the two germline ends.

This sequence joins TRBV25-1 and TRBJ2-7; D unclear. This CDR3 contains 13 residues. The germline V gene encodes CDR1 MGHDK and CDR2 SYGVNS. Trimming left V 3 bases short and J 3 bases short, with 9 bases between. CDR3 sequence reads: CASSETFHYEQYF. CDR3 DNA sequence: TGTGCCAGCAGTGAGACATTTCACTACGAGCAGTACTTC.

The chain combines TRBV5-1 with TRBJ1-2; a weak D match, TRBD1 (5 bases). The germline V and J ends were trimmed by 0 bases and 7 bases, with 16 bases remaining between them. The CDR3 length is 15 residues. In germline, CDR1 is SGHRS, CDR2 YFSETQ. Here the CDR3 reads CASSLGREVGRGYTF. CDR3 DNA sequence: TGCGCCAGCAGCTTGGGCAGGGAAGTAGGTCGTGGCTACACCTTC.

This clone was counted between two and nine times. This rearrangement joins TRBV4-1 to TRBJ1-6; the D gene is possibly TRBD1 (5 bases). The germline V gene encodes CDR1 MGHRA and CDR2 YSYEKL. V was cut by 3 bases and J by 13 bases, with 13 bases left in between. This CDR3 is built from 13 residues. The CDR3, as DNA: TGCGCCAGCAGCCAGACACCTAAGGGGCCCCTCCACTTT. Residues: CASSQTPKGPLHF.

The genes are TRBV28 and TRBJ2-1; 9 bases agree with TRBD1. Germline lookup yields CDR1 MDHEN and CDR2 SYDVKM. The ends lost 5 bases at V and 7 bases at J; junction bases unmatched: 9. The CDR3 sequence is 15 residues long. The chain's CDR3 is CASSPGTGKVNEQFF. The CDR3 DNA follows: TGTGCCAGCAGTCCCGGGACAGGGAAGGTGAATGAGCAGTTCTTC.

This clone was counted only a few times. The chain employs TRBV4-2 and TRBJ2-2; 11 positions match TRBD2. V trimming: 4 bases; J trimming: 0 bases; junction bases outside the gene matches: 10. CDR3 size: 19 residues. The germline CDR1 and CDR2 sequences are LGHNA and YNFKEQ. CDR3 amino acids: CASSPLTSGAHANTGELFF. DNA for the CDR3: TGTGCCAGCAGCCCCCTGACTAGCGGGGCCCACGCGAACACCGGGGAGCTGTTTTTT.

The chain links TRBV7-2 to TRBJ2-1, with 7 bases lining up with TRBD2. V lost 6 bases to trimming and J lost 2 bases; unmatched junction nucleotides: 10. The CDR3 has 16 amino acids. The germline V gene has CDR1 SGHTA and CDR2 FQGNSA. The CDR3 region has the DNA TGTGCCAGCAGTCTTAGAGGCGGGGGAACCTACAATGAGCAGTTCTTC. Translated, it gives CASSLRGGGTYNEQFF.

The rearrangement uses TRBV7-2 and TRBJ2-5; maybe TRBD2 (7 bases). Trimming left V 1 base short and J 12 bases short, with 15 bases between. Germline V gene lookup returns CDR1 SGHTA and CDR2 FQGNSA. The CDR3 has 13 residues. The CDR3: CASSLVFGGQEYF. Written as DNA, the CDR3 is TGTGCCAGCAGCTTAGTTTTCGGGGGGCAAGAGTACTTC.

This chain connects TRBV20-1 to TRBJ2-1, with D unresolved. The V gene lost 3 bases and the J gene lost 7 bases, with 7 bases spanning the gap. The length of the CDR3 is 11 residues. Germline V gene lookup returns CDR1 DFQATT and CDR2 SNEGSKA (reference sequence). As DNA, the CDR3 is TGCAGTGCTAGTATCCTTAATGAGCAGTTCTTC. Translating gives CSASILNEQFF.

This clone was recorded only once. The chain is built from TRBV5-1 and TRBJ1-2; D remains unclear. Germline V gene sequence: CDR1 SGHRS, CDR2 YFSETQ. The CDR3 has 14 residues. V lost 4 bases to trimming and J lost 0 bases, with 10 bases between them. CDR3 bases: TGCGCCAGCAGCCCTCTCCCTCCTAACTATGGCTACACCTTC. This gives the protein CASSPLPPNYGYTF.

This clone was observed a handful of times. This chain uses TRBV9 with TRBJ2-3; TRBD1 agrees at 7 bases. Germline V gene data show CDR1 as SGDLS and CDR2 as YYNGEE. The junction had 12 bases not matched to a gene; V was cut back by 0 bases and J by 2 bases. The CDR3 extends over 18 amino acids. CDR3 coding DNA: TGTGCCAGCAGCGTAGCCCCCCCACTGACAGGGTACACAGATACGCAGTATTTT. It specifies CASSVAPPLTGYTDTQYF.

The table lists this clone with a few counts. The chain recombines TRBV28 with TRBJ1-2; no definite D call. V lost 6 bases to trimming and J lost 6 bases, with 8 bases between them. The CDR3 is 11 amino acids. Germline V gene sequence: CDR1 MDHEN, CDR2 SYDVKM. The DNA for the CDR3 is TGTGCCAGCAGCCTATACGATGGCTACACCTTC. Translated, it gives CASSLYDGYTF.

The chain carries TRBV12-5 and TRBJ2-4; 10 nucleotides align to TRBD1. Germline V gives CDR1 LGHNT, CDR2 FRNRAP. CDR3 length equals 15 residues. The trim removed 3 bases at V and 6 bases at J, leaving 5 bases unmatched. The CDR3 nucleotides read TGTGCTAGTGGTTTAGGGACAGGGGATTCAAACATTCAGTACTTC. As protein: CASGLGTGDSNIQYF.

The rearrangement joins TRBV2 to TRBJ2-7; 7 nucleotides line up with TRBD2. Losses at the gene ends were 1 base for V and 12 bases for J; bases not matched to a gene: 12. Germline lookup yields CDR1 SNHLY and CDR2 FYNNEI. The CDR3 extends over 14 amino acids. As DNA, the CDR3 is TGTGCCAGCAGTGAAGGGCAGGGAGGGTTCTCAAGGTACTTC. It translates to CASSEGQGGFSRYF.

This clone was picked up a small number of times. The V call is TRBV5-4, the J call TRBJ1-5; a weak D match, TRBD1 (5 bases). The ends were cut back, 5 bases at V and 3 bases at J, with 15 bases in the middle. This CDR3 is built from 15 residues. From germline, CDR1 is SGHNT and CDR2 YYREEE (reference sequence). CDR3 residues: CASSSQGLTNQPQHF. In DNA, the CDR3 is TGTGCCAGCAGTTCTCAGGGATTGACCAATCAGCCCCAGCATTTT. Combining the CDR3 with reference TRBV5-4 and TRBJ1-5 gives the whole variable domain ETGVTQSPTHLIKTRGQQVTLRCSSQSGHNTVSWYQQALGQGPQFIFQYYREEENGRGNFPPRFSGLQFPNYSSELNVNALELDDSALYLCASSSQGLTNQPQHFGDGTRLSIL.

This chain uses TRBV5-5 with TRBJ1-2; D perhaps matches TRBD1 (5 bases). This CDR3 is built from 17 residues. Per the germline V gene, CDR1 is SGHKS and CDR2 is YYEKEE (reference sequence). The V end lost 2 bases, the J end lost 5 bases, and 22 bases lay between the germline ends. This CDR3 is CASSFRDPTVGRYGYTF. The CDR3 DNA reads as TGTGCCAGCAGCTTCCGAGATCCGACAGTGGGTCGATATGGCTACACCTTC.

This clone was seen just once. This sequence joins TRBV9 and TRBJ2-1; D might be TRBD2 (6 bases). The CDR3 consists of 15 residues. Trimming shortened V by 2 bases and J by 9 bases, and 18 bases separated the two germline ends. Per germline, CDR1 SGDLS and CDR2 YYNGEE. The CDR3 region has the DNA TGTGCCAGCAGCGTCCGAGGAGGGAGCGGTGGTGAGCAGTTCTTC. Encoded protein: CASSVRGGSGGEQFF.